Shown below are 3 T cell receptor beta chains from a single sample sequenced in a study of blood T cell repertoires in COVID-19. This table comes from immunoSEQ multiplex PCR, and its TCRdb copy is limited to in-frame clones, with some not included. The repertoire holds roughly 150,000 clones, with approximately 80% as singletons. Sequencing used PBMCs or T cells enriched from blood (not recorded which). These receptors were collected from a woman between 35 and 50 years old who had recovered from COVID-19.

The chain uses TRBV5-6 and TRBJ2-7; D call uncertain. Germline V gene sequence: CDR1 SGHDT, CDR2 YYEEEE. Trimming took off 4 bases at V and 2 bases at J, with 7 bases between the two ends. This CDR3 is 12 amino acids long. The CDR3 bases are TGTGCCAGCAGCGTACTCCCCTACGAGCAGTACTTC. Translation gives CASSVLPYEQYF.

J is TRBJ1-6 and V is TRBV11-2; D is ambiguous. Germline lookup yields CDR1 SGHAT and CDR2 FQNNGV. V lost 6 bases and J lost 6, with 6 bases in between. This CDR3 is 12 amino acids long. CDR3 nucleotides: TGTGCCAGCAGTCACAGTAATTCACCCCTCCACTTT. This sequence encodes CASSHSNSPLHF.

The chain uses TRBV13 and TRBJ1-2, with 9 nucleotides matching TRBD1. This CDR3 is built from 14 residues. V was pared by 5 bases and J by 3 bases, with 4 bases of the junction left unmatched. Germline values: CDR1 PRHDT, CDR2 FYEKMQ (reference sequence). The CDR3 loop reads CASSEDRGYYGYTF. CDR3 coding DNA: TGTGCCAGCAGCGAGGACAGGGGATACTATGGCTACACCTTC.